The present TCR beta chain was sequenced within a study of T cell responses to AZD1222 COVID-19 vaccine. About the study: The analysis combined second doses at about 4 or about 12 weeks. Findings and caveats of the study: Spike as a whole was targeted by vaccine-associated CD4 TCRs, dominant at 160-218 and 743-854. There were repertoire samples only from the period after the peak T cell response. In a largely white British group with more females than males, clonal diversity was possibly underestimated.

This CDR3 contains 15 residues. Trimming removed 5 bases from V and 4 bases from J, with 18 bases in between. Germline V lookup: CDR1 SGHKS, CDR2 YYEKEE (reference sequence). Some clones are missing from TCRdb's copy, which holds only in-frame ones; the method was immunoSEQ multiplex PCR. The sample carries around 110,000 clones, over 75% recorded once. As regards this clone: Antigen unknown.

V is TRBV5-5 and J is TRBJ1-1; D is possibly TRBD1 (5 bases). The TCR sequence derives from an adult in good health. This material consisted of peripheral blood, taken on day 0 of AZD1222 vaccination. As DNA, the CDR3 is TGTGCCAGCAGACTCGACCAGGGAAAGATCACTGAAGCTTTCTTT. This sequence encodes CASRLDQGKITEAFF.